This entry lists 12 T cell receptor beta chains sequenced from one sample in a study of identical twins. MiXCR was run by TCRdb on the 5' RACE reads, yielding one entry per CDR3 protein. The sample lists 550,000 to 800,000 distinct CDR3 sequences, around 7.4% occurring once. These data also featured in a second study, about yellow fever vaccine responses in identical twins.

Sequenced sample: PBMCs. These receptors were taken from a woman aged 18 to 35 in good health.

V usage is TRBV2 and J usage is TRBJ2-7, with D possibly called TRBD1 or TRBD2 (5 bases each). The germline V gene has CDR1 SNHLY and CDR2 FYNNEI. CDR3 length: 14 amino acids. Trimming cost V 1 base and J 2 bases, with 9 bases left between them. The DNA of the CDR3 is TGTGCCAGCAGTGAAGACCGGGGCACCTACGAGCAGTACGTC. It encodes CASSEDRGTYEQYV.

The chain links TRBV12-3 or TRBV12-4 to TRBJ1-5; 8 bases agree with TRBD1. J was trimmed by 1 base and V by 5 bases; bases with no gene match: 4. The CDR3 loop spans 15 amino acids. The CDR3 DNA follows: TGTGCCAGCAGTCGGCAGGGGGCAAGCAATCAGCCCCAGCATTTT. Encoded protein: CASSRQGASNQPQHF.

This clonotype was seen a few times. This chain links TRBV6-5 with TRBJ2-7; D may be TRBD2 (5 bases). Germline lookup yields CDR1 MNHEY and CDR2 SVGAGI. With 3 bases removed from V and 4 bases from J, the gap between germline ends came to 13 bases. The CDR3 is 14 residues long. In DNA, the CDR3 is TGTGCCAGCAGTTATGAGGGCAGCCGATACGAGCAGTACTTC. It codes for CASSYEGSRYEQYF.

This clonotype has a count of ten or more. The V and J genes are TRBV2 and TRBJ2-3; 8 bases are a match to TRBD2. The CDR3 is made up of 16 amino acids. With 7 bases clipped from V and 0 bases from J, the junction kept 9 bases outside the gene matches. The germline V gene encodes CDR1 SNHLY and CDR2 FYNNEI. CDR3 region: CASTLSGGGSTDTQYF. In DNA, the CDR3 is TGTGCCAGCACCTTGTCGGGGGGGGGAAGCACAGATACGCAGTATTTT.

On this clonotype: One end of the junction is discordant with germline, which a read error may explain. The rearrangement uses TRBV6-1 and TRBJ2-5, with a possible D match to TRBD2 (5 bases). From germline, CDR1 is MNHNS and CDR2 SASEGT. There are 17 residues in the CDR3. The CDR3 DNA reads TGTGCCAGCAGTGAGGGCCCGCGGGCCCAAGACCAAGAGACCCAGTATTTC. It translates to CASSEGPRAQDQETQYF.

This sequence joins TRBV4-1 and TRBJ2-5, with 8 bases that match TRBD2. Germline V CDR1 and CDR2: MGHRA, YSYEKL. This CDR3 is 17 amino acids long. V trimming: 4 bases; J trimming: 1 base; junction bases outside the gene matches: 11. The CDR3 bases are TGCGCCAGCAGCCCGCGGACTAGCCTTAATTCCCAAGAGACCCAGTACTTC. It is translated as CASSPRTSLNSQETQYF.

This clonotype was observed a handful of times. The chain joins TRBV12-3 or TRBV12-4 to TRBJ1-5; D possibly corresponds to TRBD1 (5 bases). V lost 1 base and J 9 bases, leaving 19 bases between the germline ends. The CDR3 has 16 amino acids. This chain's CDR3 is CASSLGPGGPPGPQHF. In DNA form, the CDR3 reads TGTGCCAGCAGTTTAGGCCCGGGGGGTCCACCCGGGCCCCAGCATTTT.

The table lists this clonotype with a few counts. The chain has TRBV12-3 or TRBV12-4 and TRBJ2-1; D is ambiguous. This CDR3 comprises 14 residues. Trimming pared 6 bases from V and 3 bases from J, leaving 12 bases between. CDR3 sequence: CASSPSYLYNEQFF. The CDR3 nucleotides are TGTGCCAGCAGCCCGTCATACCTCTACAATGAGCAGTTCTTC.

This clonotype was seen a handful of times. The rearrangement uses TRBV6-5 and TRBJ2-5; the D gene is possibly TRBD1 (5 bases). CDR1 and CDR2 (germline): MNHEY, SVGAGI. This CDR3 region has 16 residues. Trimming cost V 0 bases and J 5 bases, with 16 bases left between them. The DNA for the CDR3 is TGTGCCAGCAGTTACTCGCTCCGACAGCCACGTGAGACCCAGTACTTC. Residues: CASSYSLRQPRETQYF.

This clonotype has a handful of counts. The CDR3 DNA reads as TGCGCCAGCAGTGAGGGAGGGACTAGCGCGCGGGATACGCAGTATTTT. This sequence encodes CASSEGGTSARDTQYF. This rearrangement joins TRBV10-1 to TRBJ2-3; 10 positions agree with TRBD2. The CDR3 sequence is 16 residues long. Trimming removed 2 bases from V and 6 bases from J; junction bases left unmatched: 8. CDR1 and CDR2 (germline): WNHNN, SYGVQD (reference sequence).

This clonotype was seen repeatedly, ten times or more. The chain is built from TRBV12-3 or TRBV12-4 and TRBJ2-3; 11 bases line up with TRBD2. The CDR3 is 19 amino acids. J gave up 2 bases and V 6 bases, and 16 bases lay outside the gene matches. The chain's CDR3 is CASRPGLRGLADFTDTQYF. The CDR3 DNA sequence: TGTGCCAGCAGACCCGGGCTGAGGGGACTAGCGGACTTCACAGATACGCAGTATTTT.

This clonotype has at least ten counts. The chain couples TRBV29-1 to TRBJ2-1, with 13 positions matching TRBD2. With V trimmed by 5 bases and J by 6 bases, 16 bases remained unmatched. This CDR3 contains 18 residues. Germline CDR1 and CDR2: SQVTM and ANQGSEA. This chain's CDR3 is CSVRGEIGLAGDFNEQFF. CDR3 coding DNA: TGCAGCGTTAGGGGTGAAATCGGACTAGCGGGAGATTTCAATGAGCAGTTCTTC.